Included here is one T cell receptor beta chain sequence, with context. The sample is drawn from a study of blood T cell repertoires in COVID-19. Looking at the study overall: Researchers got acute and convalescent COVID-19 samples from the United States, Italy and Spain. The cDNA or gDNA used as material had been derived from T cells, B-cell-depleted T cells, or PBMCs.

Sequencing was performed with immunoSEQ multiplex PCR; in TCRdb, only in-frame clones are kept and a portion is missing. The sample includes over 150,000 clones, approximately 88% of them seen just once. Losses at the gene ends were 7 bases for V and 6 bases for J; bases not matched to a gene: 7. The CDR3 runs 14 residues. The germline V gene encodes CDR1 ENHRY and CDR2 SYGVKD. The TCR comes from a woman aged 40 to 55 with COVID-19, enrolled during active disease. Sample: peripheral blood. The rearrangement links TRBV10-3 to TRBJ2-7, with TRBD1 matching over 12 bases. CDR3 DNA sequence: TGTGCCATCAACCCGGGACAGGGGGCGCCCGAGCAGTACTTC. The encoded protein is CAINPGQGAPEQYF.